This entry lists 24 T cell receptor beta chains sequenced from one sample in a study of blood T cell repertoires in COVID-19. Here immunoSEQ multiplex PCR was the method, and the copy in TCRdb shows in-frame clones only, minus some. Of 150,000 to 200,000 clones in the sample, over 70% are singletons; the top ten hold under 15%. The specimen sequenced was PBMCs or T cells enriched from blood (not recorded which). All receptors come from a woman in her fifties or sixties who had recovered from COVID-19.

The rearrangement links TRBV6-2 or TRBV6-3 to TRBJ1-6; 7 bases are a match to TRBD1. CDR3 length equals 15 residues. Trimming at V came to 2 bases and at J to 6 bases, leaving 4 bases not matched to a gene. Germline lookup yields CDR1 MNHEY and CDR2 SVGEGT. CDR3 in amino acids: CASSYRQGSNSPLHF. The CDR3 DNA is TGTGCCAGCAGTTACCGACAGGGCAGTAATTCACCCCTCCACTTT.

The rearrangement uses TRBV5-1 and TRBJ2-3; possible D gene TRBD2, 6 bases. The CDR3 is 14 residues long. Germline V gene data show CDR1 as SGHRS and CDR2 as YFSETQ. Trimming removed 4 bases from V and 2 bases from J, with 11 bases in between. As DNA, the CDR3 is TGCGCCAGCAGCCCCGGGGGAGCCACAGATACGCAGTATTTT. Its translation: CASSPGGATDTQYF.

This sequence joins TRBV9 and TRBJ2-7, with 8 nucleotides matching TRBD1. The CDR3 runs 14 residues. The junction had 5 bases not matched to a gene; V was cut back by 4 bases and J by 2 bases. Germline-derived CDR1 and CDR2 are SGDLS and YYNGEE. CDR3 nucleotide sequence: TGTGCCAGCAGCCTCGGACAGGGTGCCTACGAGCAGTACTTC. Translating it yields CASSLGQGAYEQYF. The whole variable domain, remainder taken from reference TRBV9 and TRBJ2-7, is DSGVTQTPKHLITATGQRVTLRCSPRSGDLSVYWYQQSLDQGLQFLIQYYNGEERAKGNILERFSAQQFPDLHSELNLSSLELGDSALYFCASSLGQGAYEQYFGPGTRLTVT.

This sequence joins TRBV2 and TRBJ1-4; TRBD1 agrees at 10 bases. CDR1 is SNHLY, CDR2 FYNNEI, per germline. Trimming at V came to 2 bases and at J to 8 bases, leaving 5 bases not matched to a gene. The CDR3 extends over 15 amino acids. Written as DNA, the CDR3 is TGTGCCAGCAGTGAAAGAGGACAGGGGGGCGAAAAACTGTTTTTT. Protein product: CASSERGQGGEKLFF.

V and J are TRBV5-1 and TRBJ2-7, with 7 bases fitting TRBD1. The trim removed 3 bases at V and 0 bases at J, leaving 6 bases unmatched. CDR1 SGHRS and CDR2 YFSETQ come from the germline V gene. This CDR3 comprises 15 residues. The CDR3 region has the DNA TGCGCCAGCAGCTACGCCGGGACAGTCTCCTACGAGCAGTACTTC. Translation: CASSYAGTVSYEQYF.

V gene TRBV7-8 combines with J gene TRBJ2-1; D is unclear. V dropped 1 base and J dropped 0 bases, with 13 bases sitting between them. The CDR3 totals 17 residues. The germline V gene has CDR1 SGHVS and CDR2 FQNEAQ. CDR3 residues: CASSLVMGTSSYNEQFF. DNA for the CDR3: TGTGCCAGCAGCTTAGTGATGGGCACGAGCTCCTACAATGAGCAGTTCTTC.

The chain recombines TRBV5-1 with TRBJ1-1; D perhaps matches TRBD1 (5 bases). Trimming shortened V by 1 base and J by 0 bases, and 16 bases separated the two germline ends. CDR3 size: 17 residues. CDR1 is SGHRS and CDR2 is YFSETQ in the germline V gene. CDR3 sequence (DNA): TGCGCCAGCAGCTTGCCGGCAGGGAGGGCTATGAACACTGAAGCTTTCTTT. Encoded protein: CASSLPAGRAMNTEAFF. Full variable domain (remainder filled in from reference TRBV5-1 and TRBJ1-1): KAGVTQTPRYLIKTRGQQVTLSCSPISGHRSVSWYQQTPGQGLQFLFEYFSETQRNKGNFPGRFSGRQFSNSRSEMNVSTLELGDSALYLCASSLPAGRAMNTEAFFGQGTRLTVV.

The chain joins TRBV7-3 to TRBJ2-3; TRBD1 is a possible D gene (5 bases). CDR3 length: 14 amino acids. V lost 1 base, J lost 9 bases, and 14 bases lay in between. In germline, CDR1 is SGHTA, CDR2 FQGTGA. As DNA, the CDR3 is TGTGCCAGCAGCTTAATTGGAAGGGGAAACACGCAGTATTTT. Its translation is CASSLIGRGNTQYF. The variable domain in full, with the rest retrieved from reference TRBV7-3 and TRBJ2-3, is GAGVSQTPSNKVTEKGKYVELRCDPISGHTALYWYRQSLGQGPEFLIYFQGTGAADDSGLPNDRFFAVRPEGSVSTLKIQRTERGDSAVYLCASSLIGRGNTQYFGPGTRLTVL.

V and J are TRBV12-3 or TRBV12-4 and TRBJ1-2; D is possibly TRBD1 (6 bases). The CDR3 consists of 13 residues. Trimming shortened V by 5 bases and J by 4 bases, and 11 bases separated the two germline ends. The CDR3 spells CASSPDRLYGYTF. As DNA, the CDR3 is TGTGCCAGCAGTCCAGACAGGCTCTATGGCTACACCTTC.

The chain carries TRBV2 and TRBJ1-4; D is unresolved. Germline V gene lookup returns CDR1 SNHLY and CDR2 FYNNEI. The CDR3 spans 15 residues. The ends were cut back, 3 bases at V and 8 bases at J, with 16 bases in the middle. The DNA of the CDR3 is TGTGCCAGCAGTGAGATTGGGCCAGGAGGGGAAAAACTGTTTTTT. Protein sequence: CASSEIGPGGEKLFF.

The chain carries TRBV7-9 and TRBJ1-1; possible D gene TRBD1, 6 bases. Germline V gene sequence: CDR1 SEHNR, CDR2 FQNEAQ (reference sequence). Trimming took off 5 bases at V and 0 bases at J, with 13 bases between the two ends. CDR3 length equals 15 residues. The CDR3 reads CASSTWGQMNTEAFF. The CDR3 region has the DNA TGTGCCAGCAGCACGTGGGGGCAGATGAACACTGAAGCTTTCTTT.

This clone has only one observation. The chain combines TRBV4-2 with TRBJ2-3; no firm D call. Trimming removed 1 base from V and 4 bases from J, with 9 bases in between. The germline gives CDR1 LGHNA, CDR2 YNFKEQ. This CDR3 has 14 amino acids. Written as DNA, the CDR3 is TGTGCCAGCAGCCAAGGAAGCTCCCCAGATACGCAGTATTTT. Protein: CASSQGSSPDTQYF.

A word on this clone: This sample includes further DNA sequences coding for the same CDR3. The chain combines TRBV18 with TRBJ1-2, with D possibly TRBD1 on 5 matching bases. The CDR3 consists of 13 residues. In germline, CDR1 is KGHSH, CDR2 LQKENI. With 3 bases removed from V and 1 base from J, the gap between germline ends came to 6 bases. The DNA for the CDR3 is TGTGCCAGCTCACCTGACAGTAACTATGGCTACACCTTC. It is translated as CASSPDSNYGYTF.

The chain joins TRBV28 to TRBJ2-1; 12 nucleotides agree with TRBD2. The CDR3 contains 15 residues. V shed 6 bases and J 4 bases; nucleotides not matched to a gene: 4. Germline V gene lookup returns CDR1 MDHEN and CDR2 SYDVKM. In nucleotides, the CDR3 is TGTGCCAGCAGACTGACTAGCGGGAGATACAATGAGCAGTTCTTC. It yields the protein CASRLTSGRYNEQFF.

The chain recombines TRBV9 with TRBJ2-1; 7 nucleotides line up with TRBD2. With V trimmed by 3 bases and J by 6 bases, 9 bases remained unmatched. The CDR3 has 15 amino acids. CDR1 and CDR2 (germline): SGDLS, YYNGEE. The CDR3 bases are TGTGCCAGCAGCGACCCGCAGGGAGGGTTCAATGAGCAGTTCTTC. Amino acid sequence: CASSDPQGGFNEQFF.

V is TRBV7-6 and J is TRBJ2-3, with 9 bases aligning to TRBD2. Germline V gives CDR1 SGHVS, CDR2 FNYEAQ. The V segment lost 4 bases and the J segment 6 bases; nucleotides outside the gene matches: 11. CDR3 length: 16 amino acids. The CDR3, as DNA: TGTGCCAGCAGCTCGACGGGCGGGAGGGTCGCGGATACGCAGTATTTT. Encoded protein: CASSSTGGRVADTQYF.

The chain combines TRBV19 with TRBJ2-6, with 8 bases identical to TRBD2. The V gene end was trimmed by 3 bases and the J gene end by 2 bases; junction bases not matched to a gene: 6. The V gene's germline CDR1 is LNHDA and CDR2 SQIVND (reference sequence). CDR3 length equals 17 residues. CDR3 sequence (DNA): TGTGCCAGTAGTATCGTAAGCGGGGGACCTGGGGCCAACGTCCTGACTTTC. Translated, it gives CASSIVSGGPGANVLTF.

This chain uses TRBV7-9 with TRBJ2-1, with TRBD2 matching over 12 bases. V gave up 5 bases and J gave up 7 bases; unmatched junction bases: 6. The CDR3 consists of 15 residues. Germline values: CDR1 SEHNR, CDR2 FQNEAQ (reference sequence). CDR3 in DNA: TGTGCCAGCAGCACCGGGACTAGCGGGCTGAATGAGCAGTTCTTC. It codes for CASSTGTSGLNEQFF.

This clone showed up just once. This chain links TRBV9 with TRBJ2-3; TRBD2 matches at 7 bases. V dropped 2 bases and J dropped 6; count of bases not matched to a gene: 9. Germline-derived CDR1 and CDR2 are SGDLS and YYNGEE. This CDR3 comprises 15 residues. CDR3 DNA: TGTGCCAGCAGCGTGGGCGGGAGCAGCCTCGATACGCAGTATTTT. Translated, it gives CASSVGGSSLDTQYF.

V gene TRBV5-4 combines with J gene TRBJ1-4; D perhaps matches TRBD1 (5 bases). The CDR3 loop spans 14 amino acids. V shed 1 base and J shed 12 bases, with 16 bases lying between them. CDR1 SGHNT and CDR2 YYREEE come from the germline V gene (reference sequence). CDR3 in amino acids: CASSLSGGTGELFF. The CDR3 region has the DNA TGTGCCAGCAGCTTGAGTGGGGGGACCGGGGAACTGTTTTTT.

This chain joins TRBV11-1 and TRBJ1-1; D remains ambiguous. V was shortened by 4 bases and J by 8 bases, with 14 bases between the two germline ends. Germline V CDR1 and CDR2: SGHAT, FQDESV (reference sequence). The CDR3 runs 13 residues. The CDR3 loop reads CASSSAVEGEAFF. The CDR3 DNA follows: TGTGCCAGCAGCTCCGCAGTAGAGGGAGAAGCTTTCTTT. The whole variable domain, filled in from reference TRBV11-1 and TRBJ1-1, reads EAEVAQSPRYKITEKSQAVAFWCDPISGHATLYWYRQILGQGPELLVQFQDESVVDDSQLPKDRFSAERLKGVDSTLKIQPAELGDSAMYLCASSSAVEGEAFFGQGTRLTVV.

The chain couples TRBV7-2 to TRBJ1-1, with a possible D match to TRBD1 (5 bases). The CDR3 totals 15 residues. CDR1 is SGHTA, CDR2 FQGNSA, per germline. V was cut by 0 bases and J by 1 base, with 9 bases left in between. This chain's CDR3 is CASSLAGHQNTEAFF. The DNA for the CDR3 is TGTGCCAGCAGCTTAGCAGGACATCAGAACACTGAAGCTTTCTTT.

The V and J genes are TRBV5-1 and TRBJ2-3; 12 bases match TRBD2. CDR3 length: 16 amino acids. Losses at the gene ends were 4 bases for V and 4 bases for J; bases not matched to a gene: 7. Per germline, CDR1 SGHRS and CDR2 YFSETQ. The CDR3 spells CASSPRTSGASDTQYF. The DNA for the CDR3 is TGCGCCAGCAGCCCGCGGACTAGCGGGGCCTCAGATACGCAGTATTTT.

This clone was detected only once. The V call is TRBV27, the J call TRBJ2-3; unclear D gene. This CDR3 has 14 amino acids. Trimming removed 5 bases from V and 7 bases from J, with 16 bases in between. Germline-derived CDR1 and CDR2 are MNHEY and SMNVEV (reference sequence). The CDR3 loop reads CASSAVNNWYTQYF. The CDR3 region has the DNA TGTGCCAGCAGTGCCGTAAATAACTGGTATACGCAGTATTTT.